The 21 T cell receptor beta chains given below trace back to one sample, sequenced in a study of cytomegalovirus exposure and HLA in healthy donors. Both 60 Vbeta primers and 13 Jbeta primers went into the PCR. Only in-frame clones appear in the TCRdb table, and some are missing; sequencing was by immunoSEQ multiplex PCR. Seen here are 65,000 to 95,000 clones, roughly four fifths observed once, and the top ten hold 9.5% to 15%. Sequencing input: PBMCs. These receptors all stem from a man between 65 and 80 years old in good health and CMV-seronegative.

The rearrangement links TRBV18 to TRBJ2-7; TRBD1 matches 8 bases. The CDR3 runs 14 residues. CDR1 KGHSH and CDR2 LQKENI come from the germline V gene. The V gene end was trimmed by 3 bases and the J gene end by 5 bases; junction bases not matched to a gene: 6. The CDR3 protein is CASSPRQGSDEQYF. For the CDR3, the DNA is TGTGCCAGCTCACCGAGACAGGGGTCGGACGAGCAGTACTTC.

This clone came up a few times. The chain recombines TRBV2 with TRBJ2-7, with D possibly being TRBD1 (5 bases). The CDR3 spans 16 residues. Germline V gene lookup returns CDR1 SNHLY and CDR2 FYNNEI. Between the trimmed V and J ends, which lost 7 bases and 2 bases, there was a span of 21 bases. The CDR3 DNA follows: TGTGCCAGCAAGGGGCCTCAAGGGGCCGAGGCCTACGAGCAGTACTTC. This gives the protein CASKGPQGAEAYEQYF.

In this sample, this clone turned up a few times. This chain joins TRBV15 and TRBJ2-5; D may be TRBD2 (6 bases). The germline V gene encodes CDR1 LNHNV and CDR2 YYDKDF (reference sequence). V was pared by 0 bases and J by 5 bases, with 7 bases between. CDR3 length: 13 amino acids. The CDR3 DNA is TGTGCCACCAGCAGAGAAAGCGGGGAGACCCAGTACTTC. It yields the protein CATSRESGETQYF.

This CDR3 is CASSYSGTALTDTQYF. DNA for the CDR3: TGTGCCAGCAGTTACTCAGGGACAGCCCTCACAGATACGCAGTATTTT. The chain uses TRBV6-5 and TRBJ2-3, with TRBD1 identical over 7 bases. Germline CDR1 reads MNHEY; CDR2 reads SVGAGI. V lost 0 bases to trimming and J lost 2 bases; unmatched junction nucleotides: 5. This CDR3 contains 16 residues.

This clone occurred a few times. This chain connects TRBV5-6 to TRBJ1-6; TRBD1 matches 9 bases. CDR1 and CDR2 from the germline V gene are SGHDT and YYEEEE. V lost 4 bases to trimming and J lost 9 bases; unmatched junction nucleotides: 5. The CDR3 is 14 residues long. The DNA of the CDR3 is TGTGCCAGCAGCCTACGGGACAGGGTTTCACCCCTCCACTTT. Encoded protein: CASSLRDRVSPLHF.

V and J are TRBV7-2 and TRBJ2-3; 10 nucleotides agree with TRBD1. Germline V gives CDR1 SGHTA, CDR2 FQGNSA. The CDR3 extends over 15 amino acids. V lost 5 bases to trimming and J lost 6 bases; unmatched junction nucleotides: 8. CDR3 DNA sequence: TGTGCCAGCAGCACAAGACAGGGGGCGCTCGATACGCAGTATTTT. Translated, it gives CASSTRQGALDTQYF.

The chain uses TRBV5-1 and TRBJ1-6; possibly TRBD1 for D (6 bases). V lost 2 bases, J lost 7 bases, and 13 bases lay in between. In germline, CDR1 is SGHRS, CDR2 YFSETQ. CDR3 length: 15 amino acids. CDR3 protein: CASSFLGAGNSPLHF. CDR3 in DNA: TGCGCCAGCAGCTTCTTGGGGGCAGGGAATTCACCCCTCCACTTT. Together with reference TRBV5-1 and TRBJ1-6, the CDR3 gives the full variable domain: KAGVTQTPRYLIKTRGQQVTLSCSPISGHRSVSWYQQTPGQGLQFLFEYFSETQRNKGNFPGRFSGRQFSNSRSEMNVSTLELGDSALYLCASSFLGAGNSPLHFGNGTRLTVT.

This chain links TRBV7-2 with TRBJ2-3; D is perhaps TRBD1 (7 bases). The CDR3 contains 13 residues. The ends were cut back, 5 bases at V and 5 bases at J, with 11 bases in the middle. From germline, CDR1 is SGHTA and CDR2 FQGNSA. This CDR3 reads CASSPQGGDTQYF. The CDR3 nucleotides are TGTGCCAGCAGCCCGCAGGGGGGAGATACGCAGTATTTT.

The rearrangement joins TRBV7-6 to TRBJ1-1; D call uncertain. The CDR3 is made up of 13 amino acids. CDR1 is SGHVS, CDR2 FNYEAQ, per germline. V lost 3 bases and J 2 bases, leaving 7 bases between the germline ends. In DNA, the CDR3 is TGTGCCAGCAGCTTCGGCGGCAACACTGAAGCTTTCTTT. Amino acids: CASSFGGNTEAFF. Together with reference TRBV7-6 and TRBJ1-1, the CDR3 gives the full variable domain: GAGVSQSPRYKVTKRGQDVALRCDPISGHVSLYWYRQALGQGPEFLTYFNYEAQQDKSGLPNDRFSAERPEGSISTLTIQRTEQRDSAMYRCASSFGGNTEAFFGQGTRLTVV.

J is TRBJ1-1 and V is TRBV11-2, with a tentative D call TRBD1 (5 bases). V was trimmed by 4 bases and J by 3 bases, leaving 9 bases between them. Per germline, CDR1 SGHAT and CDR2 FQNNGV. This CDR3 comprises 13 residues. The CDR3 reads CASSSQEYTEAFF. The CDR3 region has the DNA TGTGCCAGCAGCTCACAGGAATACACTGAAGCTTTCTTT.

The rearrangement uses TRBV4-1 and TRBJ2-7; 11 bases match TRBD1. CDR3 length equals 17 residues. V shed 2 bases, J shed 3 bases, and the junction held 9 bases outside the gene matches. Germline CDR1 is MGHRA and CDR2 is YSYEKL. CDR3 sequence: CASSQPWGQGVYYEQYF. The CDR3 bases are TGCGCCAGCAGCCAACCTTGGGGACAGGGGGTTTACTACGAGCAGTACTTC.

The CDR3 sequence is CAWSVFQGSNQPQHF. CDR3 DNA sequence: TGTGCCTGGAGTGTTTTCCAGGGGAGCAATCAGCCCCAGCATTTT. This chain links TRBV30 with TRBJ1-5, with a possible D match to TRBD1 (6 bases). This CDR3 comprises 15 residues. The V gene's germline CDR1 is GTSNPN and CDR2 SVGIG (reference sequence). V was shortened by 0 bases and J by 1 base, with 10 bases between the two germline ends.

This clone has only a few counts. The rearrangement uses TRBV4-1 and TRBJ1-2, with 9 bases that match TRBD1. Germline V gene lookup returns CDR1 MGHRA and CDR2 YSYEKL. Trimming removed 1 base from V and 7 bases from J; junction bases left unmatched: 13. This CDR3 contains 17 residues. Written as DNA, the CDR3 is TGCGCCAGCAGCCAAGCCGGGCCGGGACAGGGACTTTCTGGCTACACCTTC. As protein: CASSQAGPGQGLSGYTF.

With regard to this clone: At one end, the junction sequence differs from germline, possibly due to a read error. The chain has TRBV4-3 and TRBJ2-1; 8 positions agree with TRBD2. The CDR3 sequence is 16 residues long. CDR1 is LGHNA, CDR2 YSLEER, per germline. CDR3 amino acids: CASSQETGGHHNVQFF. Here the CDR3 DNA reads TGCGCCAGCAGCCAAGAAACGGGAGGGCATCACAATGTGCAGTTCTTC.

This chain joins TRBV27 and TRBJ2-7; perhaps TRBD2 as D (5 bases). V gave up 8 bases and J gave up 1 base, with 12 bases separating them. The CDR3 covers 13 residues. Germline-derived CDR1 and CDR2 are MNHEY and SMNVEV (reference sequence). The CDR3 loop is CASRLAASYEQYF. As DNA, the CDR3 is TGTGCCAGCCGCCTAGCTGCTTCCTACGAGCAGTACTTC.

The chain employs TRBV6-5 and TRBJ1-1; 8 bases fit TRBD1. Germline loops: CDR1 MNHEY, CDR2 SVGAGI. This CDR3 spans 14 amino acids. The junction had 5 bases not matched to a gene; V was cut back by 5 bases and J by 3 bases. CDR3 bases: TGTGCCAGCAGTGGAGGACAGGGTGACACTGAAGCTTTCTTT. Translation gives CASSGGQGDTEAFF.

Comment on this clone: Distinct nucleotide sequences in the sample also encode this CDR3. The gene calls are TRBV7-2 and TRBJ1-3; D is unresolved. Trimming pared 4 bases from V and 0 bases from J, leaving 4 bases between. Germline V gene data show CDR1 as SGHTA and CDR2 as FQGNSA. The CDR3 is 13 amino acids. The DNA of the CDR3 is TGTGCCAGCAGCTCCTACTCTGGAAACACCATATATTTT. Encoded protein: CASSSYSGNTIYF.

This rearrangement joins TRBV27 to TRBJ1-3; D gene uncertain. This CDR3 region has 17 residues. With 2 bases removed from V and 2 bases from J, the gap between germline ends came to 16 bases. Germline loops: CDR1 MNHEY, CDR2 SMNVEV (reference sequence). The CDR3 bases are TGTGCCAGCAGTTTAGTGGCAGTGCCAAAAGCTGGAAACACCATATATTTT. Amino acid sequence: CASSLVAVPKAGNTIYF.

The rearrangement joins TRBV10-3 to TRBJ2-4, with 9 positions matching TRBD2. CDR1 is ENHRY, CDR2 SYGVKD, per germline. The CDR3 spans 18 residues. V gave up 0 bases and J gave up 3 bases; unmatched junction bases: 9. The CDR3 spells CAISESPASGNGKNIQYF. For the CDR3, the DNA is TGTGCCATCAGTGAGTCCCCGGCTAGCGGGAACGGCAAAAACATTCAGTACTTC.

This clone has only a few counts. CDR3 in amino acids: CASSQGGTSGIVFGNNEQFF. CDR3 DNA: TGCGCCAGCAGCCAAGGCGGGACTAGCGGGATCGTTTTCGGGAACAATGAGCAGTTCTTC. This chain uses TRBV4-3 with TRBJ2-1; 13 nucleotides match TRBD2. V shed 1 base, J shed 5 bases, and the junction held 14 bases outside the gene matches. CDR1 and CDR2 from the germline V gene are LGHNA and YSLEER. The CDR3 runs to 20 residues.

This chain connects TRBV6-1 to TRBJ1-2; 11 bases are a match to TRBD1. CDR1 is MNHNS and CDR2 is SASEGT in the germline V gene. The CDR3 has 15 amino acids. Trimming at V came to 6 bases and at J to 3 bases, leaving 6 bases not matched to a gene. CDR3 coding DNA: TGTGCCAGCAGAGGACAGGGGGCAGGGGACTATGGCTACACCTTC. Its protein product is CASRGQGAGDYGYTF.